This TCR beta chain was sequenced for a study of OX40 agonist ivuxolimab in advanced cancers. Study-wide context: An agonistic anti-OX40 (CD134) antibody, ivuxolimab, was used to treat the patients. Partial responses were achieved by three patients: one hepatocellular carcinoma, two cutaneous melanoma. Whole-study findings and limits: In the 0.1-3.0 mg/kg groups, partial responders showed among the lowest expansion. Low normalized T-cell clonal expansion also characterized some of the nonresponders.

Sequenced by immunoSEQ multiplex PCR; TCRdb stores in-frame clones only, minus some. There are 55,000 to 80,000 clones in the sample; around nine tenths occur only once, and roughly 2% lies in the top ten. Points on this clone: Its cognate antigen is unknown.

CDR1 is SQVTM and CDR2 is ANQGSEA in the germline V gene. The CDR3 spans 15 residues. The trim removed 4 bases at V and 5 bases at J, leaving 8 bases unmatched. The material was CD4+ or CD8+ T cells sorted from blood, obtained in a trial of the OX40 agonist ivuxolimab. The receptor was derived from an adult with an advanced solid tumor such as melanoma, head and neck, liver or kidney cancer. V is TRBV29-1 and J is TRBJ2-1; 10 bases agree with TRBD2. The chain's CDR3 is CSVAAGSGGNNEQFF. CDR3 coding DNA: TGCAGCGTTGCTGCCGGTAGCGGGGGGAACAATGAGCAGTTCTTC.